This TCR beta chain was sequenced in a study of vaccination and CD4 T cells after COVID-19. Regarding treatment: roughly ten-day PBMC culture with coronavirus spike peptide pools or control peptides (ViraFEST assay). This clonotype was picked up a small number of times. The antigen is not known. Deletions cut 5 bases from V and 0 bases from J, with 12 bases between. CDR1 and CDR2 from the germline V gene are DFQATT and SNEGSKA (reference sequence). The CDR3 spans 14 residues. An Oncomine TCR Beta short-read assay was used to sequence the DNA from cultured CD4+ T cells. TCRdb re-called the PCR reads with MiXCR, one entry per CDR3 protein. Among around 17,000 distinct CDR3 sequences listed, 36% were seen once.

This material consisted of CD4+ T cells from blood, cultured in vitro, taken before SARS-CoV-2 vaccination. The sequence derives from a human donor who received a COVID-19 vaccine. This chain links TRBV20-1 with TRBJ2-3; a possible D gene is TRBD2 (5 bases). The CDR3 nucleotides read TGCAGTGCTGGACTCATCGCCAGCACAGATACGCAGTATTTT. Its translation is CSAGLIASTDTQYF.